One sample yielded the 3 T cell receptor beta chains listed below, sequenced in a study of long-term antiretroviral therapy in people with HIV. The authors ran the immunoSEQ assay, v3.0, at survey level. TCRdb's copy holds only in-frame clones and misses some; the assay was immunoSEQ multiplex PCR. The sample has some 28,000 clones, over 90% seen once. The sample consisted of unsorted PBMCs, taken 6.2 years after starting antiretroviral therapy. These receptors originate from a man aged 35 to 55 with HIV.

The chain links TRBV7-9 to TRBJ2-7; no clear D. The germline V gene encodes CDR1 SEHNR and CDR2 FQNEAQ (reference sequence). This CDR3 has 14 residues. Trimming removed 6 bases at V and 2 bases at J, with 14 bases between. In nucleotides, the CDR3 is TGTGCCAGCAGTACCAGGAACGAGGCCTACGAGCAGTACTTC. The encoded protein is CASSTRNEAYEQYF. Full variable domain (missing parts from reference TRBV7-9 and TRBJ2-7): DTGVSQNPRHKITKRGQNVTFRCDPISEHNRLYWYRQTLGQGPEFLTYFQNEAQLEKSRLLSDRFSAERPKGSFSTLEIQRTEQGDSAMYLCASSTRNEAYEQYFGPGTRLTVT.

This chain connects TRBV7-2 to TRBJ2-5; TRBD2 agrees at 8 bases. The length of the CDR3 is 17 residues. V was clipped by 5 bases and J by 0 bases; unmatched bases: 11. CDR1 is SGHTA and CDR2 is FQGNSA in the germline V gene. The CDR3 spells CASSLTPPGGYQETQYF. CDR3 coding DNA: TGTGCCAGCAGCCTAACCCCTCCGGGGGGGTACCAAGAGACCCAGTACTTC.

This clone came up once. The chain links TRBV30 to TRBJ1-5; D not resolved. The CDR3 length is 13 residues. With 3 bases removed from V and 6 bases from J, the gap between germline ends came to 12 bases. Germline CDR1 GTSNPN, CDR2 SVGIG (reference sequence). DNA of the CDR3: TGTGCCTGGAGCAACAGTTACCGTCAGCCCCAGCATTTT. Protein product: CAWSNSYRQPQHF.